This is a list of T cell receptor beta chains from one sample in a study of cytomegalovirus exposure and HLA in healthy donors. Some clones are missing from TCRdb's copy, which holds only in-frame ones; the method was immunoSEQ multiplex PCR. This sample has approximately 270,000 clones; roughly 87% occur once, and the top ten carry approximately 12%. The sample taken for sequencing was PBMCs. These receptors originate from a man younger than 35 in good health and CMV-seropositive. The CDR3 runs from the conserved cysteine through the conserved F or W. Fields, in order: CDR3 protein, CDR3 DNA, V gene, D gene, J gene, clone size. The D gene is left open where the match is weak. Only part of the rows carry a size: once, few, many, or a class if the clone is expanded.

CDR3aa: CASSSGRLLNTEAFF
CDR3nt: TGTGCCAGCAGTTCCGGACGGCTCCTGAACACTGAAGCTTTCTTT
v_gene: TRBV6-5
d_gene: .
j_gene: TRBJ1-1
abundance: .

CDR3aa: CASRGAGGANTDTQYF
CDR3nt: TGTGCCAGCAGGGGAGCAGGAGGGGCAAACACAGATACGCAGTATTTT
v_gene: TRBV27
d_gene: .
j_gene: TRBJ2-3
abundance: .

CDR3aa: CASSLSVRDVGQETQYF
CDR3nt: TGTGCCAGCAGCTTAAGCGTCAGGGATGTCGGCCAAGAGACCCAGTACTTC
v_gene: TRBV11-2
d_gene: .
j_gene: TRBJ2-5
abundance: .

CDR3aa: CASSLGSSGRANEQFF
CDR3nt: TGTGCCAGCAGCCTAGGGTCTAGCGGGAGGGCCAACGAGCAGTTCTTC
v_gene: TRBV7-8
d_gene: TRBD2
j_gene: TRBJ2-1
abundance: .

CDR3aa: CASSWGPNRGAETQYF
CDR3nt: TGTGCCAGCAGCTGGGGACCTAACAGGGGGGCAGAGACCCAGTACTTC
v_gene: TRBV7-2
d_gene: TRBD1
j_gene: TRBJ2-5
abundance: .

CDR3aa: CSVLAVRTTEAFF
CDR3nt: TGCAGCGTTCTCGCAGTGAGAACTACTGAAGCTTTCTTT
v_gene: TRBV29-1
d_gene: .
j_gene: TRBJ1-1
abundance: .

CDR3aa: CASNYRGGYTF
CDR3nt: TGCGCCAGCAACTACAGGGGCGGCTACACCTTC
v_gene: TRBV5-1
d_gene: TRBD1
j_gene: TRBJ1-2
abundance: .

CDR3aa: CASSELRGYEQYF
CDR3nt: TGTGCCAGCAGTGAGCTACGGGGATACGAGCAGTACTTC
v_gene: TRBV6-1
d_gene: .
j_gene: TRBJ2-7
abundance: .

CDR3aa: CASSIDRNGENYGYTF
CDR3nt: TGTGCCAGTAGTATAGATCGCAATGGGGAGAACTATGGCTACACCTTC
v_gene: TRBV19
d_gene: .
j_gene: TRBJ1-2
abundance: .

CDR3aa: CASSLLDRDGGELFF
CDR3nt: TGTGCCAGCAGTTTATTGGACAGGGATGGCGGGGAGCTGTTTTTT
v_gene: TRBV28
d_gene: TRBD1
j_gene: TRBJ2-2
abundance: .

CDR3aa: CASSPRGRVYEQYF
CDR3nt: TGTGCCAGCAGCCCGCGAGGGAGGGTCTACGAGCAGTACTTC
v_gene: TRBV5-4
d_gene: TRBD2
j_gene: TRBJ2-7
abundance: .

CDR3aa: CAISDRGQGAAYEQYF
CDR3nt: TGTGCCATCAGTGATCGGGGACAGGGGGCGGCCTACGAGCAGTACTTC
v_gene: TRBV10-3
d_gene: TRBD1
j_gene: TRBJ2-7
abundance: .

CDR3aa: CASSYSRAGGNQPQHF
CDR3nt: TGTGCCAGCAGTTACTCGAGGGCAGGGGGGAATCAGCCCCAGCATTTT
v_gene: TRBV6-6
d_gene: TRBD1
j_gene: TRBJ1-5
abundance: .

CDR3aa: CASLQGGNQPQHF
CDR3nt: TGTGCCAGCCTACAGGGTGGCAATCAGCCCCAGCATTTT
v_gene: TRBV6-1
d_gene: .
j_gene: TRBJ1-5
abundance: .

CDR3aa: CASSYNDRTEAFF
CDR3nt: TGTGCCAGCAGTTACAACGACAGAACTGAAGCTTTCTTT
v_gene: TRBV28
d_gene: .
j_gene: TRBJ1-1
abundance: .

CDR3aa: CASRRTAGTEAFF
CDR3nt: TGTGCCAGCAGGCGGACGGCGGGCACTGAAGCTTTCTTT
v_gene: TRBV2
d_gene: .
j_gene: TRBJ1-1
abundance: .

CDR3aa: CASSLKWGIHPNQPQHF
CDR3nt: TGTGCCAGCAGCTTAAAGTGGGGGATACATCCCAATCAGCCCCAGCATTTT
v_gene: TRBV7-8
d_gene: .
j_gene: TRBJ1-5
abundance: .

CDR3aa: CASSLRLGQGRNTEAFF
CDR3nt: TGCGCCAGCAGCTTGAGATTGGGACAGGGGAGAAACACTGAAGCTTTCTTT
v_gene: TRBV5-1
d_gene: TRBD1
j_gene: TRBJ1-1
abundance: .

CDR3aa: CASSLRWDYGYTF
CDR3nt: TGTGCCAGCAGCTTGAGGTGGGATTATGGCTACACCTTC
v_gene: TRBV5-5
d_gene: .
j_gene: TRBJ1-2
abundance: .

CDR3aa: CASSPRGTGVSNEKLFF
CDR3nt: TGTGCCAGCTCACCACGCGGGACAGGGGTTTCGAATGAAAAACTGTTTTTT
v_gene: TRBV18
d_gene: TRBD1
j_gene: TRBJ1-4
abundance: once

CDR3aa: CASPGTFYEQYF
CDR3nt: TGTGCCAGTCCCGGGACTTTCTACGAGCAGTACTTC
v_gene: TRBV19
d_gene: .
j_gene: TRBJ2-7
abundance: .

CDR3aa: CASSLNTFQSGELFF
CDR3nt: TGTGCCAGCTCACTAAACACGTTCCAATCCGGGGAGCTGTTTTTT
v_gene: TRBV18
d_gene: .
j_gene: TRBJ2-2
abundance: .

CDR3aa: CASRPEIGELFF
CDR3nt: TGTGCCAGCAGGCCGGAGATCGGGGAGCTGTTTTTT
v_gene: TRBV6-5
d_gene: .
j_gene: TRBJ2-2
abundance: .

CDR3aa: CASRRDSSNYGYTF
CDR3nt: TGTGCCAGCCGCCGGGACAGCTCTAACTATGGCTACACCTTC
v_gene: TRBV6-5
d_gene: TRBD1
j_gene: TRBJ1-2
abundance: few

CDR3aa: CASSPRKGTEAFF
CDR3nt: TGTGCCAGCTCACCGAGAAAGGGCACTGAAGCTTTCTTT
v_gene: TRBV18
d_gene: .
j_gene: TRBJ1-1
abundance: .

CDR3aa: CASSLNRGAGEYEQYF
CDR3nt: TGTGCCAGCAGCTTAAATAGGGGAGCGGGAGAGTACGAGCAGTACTTC
v_gene: TRBV7-9
d_gene: TRBD2
j_gene: TRBJ2-7
abundance: once

CDR3aa: CASTLINHRVAEAFF
CDR3nt: TGTGCCAGCACCCTTATTAACCACAGGGTCGCTGAAGCTTTCTTT
v_gene: TRBV7-9
d_gene: .
j_gene: TRBJ1-1
abundance: .

CDR3aa: CASSPLGVGLNEQFF
CDR3nt: TGCGCCAGCAGCCCACTAGGTGTAGGTCTCAATGAGCAGTTCTTC
v_gene: TRBV4-1
d_gene: .
j_gene: TRBJ2-1
abundance: .

CDR3aa: CASSDFQDPTNYGYTF
CDR3nt: TGTGCCAGCAGTGATTTCCAGGACCCCACTAACTATGGCTACACCTTC
v_gene: TRBV25-1
d_gene: .
j_gene: TRBJ1-2
abundance: .

CDR3aa: CASCRDRTVLTF
CDR3nt: TGTGCCAGCTGCCGGGACAGGACCGTCCTGACTTTC
v_gene: TRBV2
d_gene: TRBD1
j_gene: TRBJ2-6
abundance: .

CDR3aa: CASSERKGTQYF
CDR3nt: TGTGCCAGCAGTGAACGAAAAGGGACCCAGTACTTC
v_gene: TRBV6-1
d_gene: .
j_gene: TRBJ2-5
abundance: .

CDR3aa: CASSLGGSNQPQHF
CDR3nt: TGTGCCAGCAGTTTGGGGGGGAGCAATCAGCCCCAGCATTTT
v_gene: TRBV27
d_gene: .
j_gene: TRBJ1-5
abundance: .

CDR3aa: CSVSQGSGNTIYF
CDR3nt: TGCAGCGTTTCACAGGGCTCTGGAAACACCATATATTTT
v_gene: TRBV29-1
d_gene: .
j_gene: TRBJ1-3
abundance: .

CDR3aa: CASSPQTGRSTYEQYF
CDR3nt: TGTGCCAGCAGCCCCCAGACAGGCCGATCGACCTACGAGCAGTACTTC
v_gene: TRBV9
d_gene: .
j_gene: TRBJ2-7
abundance: .

CDR3aa: CASSEGVGGLDGYTF
CDR3nt: TGTGCCAGCAGCGAGGGAGTCGGGGGGCTGGATGGCTACACCTTC
v_gene: TRBV5-4
d_gene: .
j_gene: TRBJ1-2
abundance: .

CDR3aa: CASSLSGGGFYEQYF
CDR3nt: TGTGCCAGCAGTTTATCTGGGGGTGGGTTCTACGAGCAGTACTTC
v_gene: TRBV27
d_gene: .
j_gene: TRBJ2-7
abundance: .

CDR3aa: CASSVIQGAYNEQFF
CDR3nt: TGTGCCAGCAGCGTAATCCAGGGAGCTTACAATGAGCAGTTCTTC
v_gene: TRBV9
d_gene: .
j_gene: TRBJ2-1
abundance: .

CDR3aa: CASSQRLDETQYF
CDR3nt: TGTGCCAGCAGCCAACGACTAGATGAGACGCAGTATTTT
v_gene: TRBV4-2
d_gene: .
j_gene: TRBJ2-3
abundance: .

CDR3aa: CTSSQGGTEAFF
CDR3nt: TGCACCAGCAGCCAGGGAGGCACTGAAGCTTTCTTT
v_gene: TRBV1
d_gene: .
j_gene: TRBJ1-1
abundance: few

CDR3aa: CASSARQGYGYTF
CDR3nt: TGTGCCAGCAGCGCTCGGCAGGGCTATGGCTACACCTTC
v_gene: TRBV7-6
d_gene: .
j_gene: TRBJ1-2
abundance: .

CDR3aa: CASSRTGERGEKLFF
CDR3nt: TGCGCCAGCAGCAGGACAGGGGAAAGGGGTGAAAAACTGTTTTTT
v_gene: TRBV5-1
d_gene: TRBD1
j_gene: TRBJ1-4
abundance: .

CDR3aa: CASSFGGPSYNEQFF
CDR3nt: TGTGCCAGCAGTTTCGGCGGACCCTCCTACAATGAGCAGTTCTTC
v_gene: TRBV27
d_gene: .
j_gene: TRBJ2-1
abundance: .

CDR3aa: CASSTGQGQSNQPQHF
CDR3nt: TGTGCCAGTAGTACGGGCCAGGGACAGAGCAATCAGCCCCAGCATTTT
v_gene: TRBV19
d_gene: TRBD1
j_gene: TRBJ1-5
abundance: .

CDR3aa: CASSLDRDSYEQYF
CDR3nt: TGTGCCAGCAGCTTAGACAGGGACTCCTACGAGCAGTACTTC
v_gene: TRBV7-6
d_gene: .
j_gene: TRBJ2-7
abundance: .

CDR3aa: CSVRRGGEETQYF
CDR3nt: TGCAGCGTTCGTCGGGGGGGAGAAGAGACCCAGTACTTC
v_gene: TRBV29-1
d_gene: TRBD2
j_gene: TRBJ2-5
abundance: .

CDR3aa: CSASRPPPTKTQYF
CDR3nt: TGCAGCGCCTCGAGACCGCCTCCGACCAAGACCCAGTACTTC
v_gene: TRBV29-1
d_gene: .
j_gene: TRBJ2-5
abundance: once

CDR3aa: CASSLEWGKGEKLFF
CDR3nt: TGCGCCAGCAGCTTGGAGTGGGGGAAGGGTGAAAAACTGTTTTTT
v_gene: TRBV5-1
d_gene: .
j_gene: TRBJ1-4
abundance: .

CDR3aa: CASGLQGTTQFF
CDR3nt: TGTGCTAGTGGTCTACAGGGGACGACGCAGTTCTTC
v_gene: TRBV12-5
d_gene: TRBD1
j_gene: TRBJ2-1
abundance: once

CDR3aa: CASSELPQNTEAFF
CDR3nt: TGTGCCAGCAGTGAACTTCCACAGAACACTGAAGCTTTCTTT
v_gene: TRBV6-1
d_gene: .
j_gene: TRBJ1-1
abundance: .

CDR3aa: CASSVASPGAVETQYF
CDR3nt: TGTGCCAGCAGCGTAGCTAGCCCAGGGGCGGTAGAGACCCAGTACTTC
v_gene: TRBV9
d_gene: .
j_gene: TRBJ2-5
abundance: once

CDR3aa: CASSFSGGNTIYF
CDR3nt: TGTGCCAGCAGTTTTTCCGGGGGGAACACCATATATTTT
v_gene: TRBV28
d_gene: .
j_gene: TRBJ1-3
abundance: .

CDR3aa: CAISSPRQGARPESGNTIYF
CDR3nt: TGTGCCATCAGTTCACCTAGACAGGGGGCTCGGCCTGAGTCTGGAAACACCATATATTTT
v_gene: TRBV10-3
d_gene: TRBD1
j_gene: TRBJ1-3
abundance: .

CDR3aa: CASSYSWTGFTGELFF
CDR3nt: TGTGCCAGCAGTTACTCATGGACAGGGTTCACCGGGGAGCTGTTTTTT
v_gene: TRBV6-5
d_gene: TRBD1
j_gene: TRBJ2-2
abundance: .